A few counts support the clone carrying this T cell receptor beta chain. Antigen unknown. Each CDR3 protein is one row after TCRdb ran MiXCR on the 5' RACE reads. This sample carries more than 200,000 distinct CDR3 sequences, about 14% of them seen once, and the ten largest clones take 8.8%. This sample was included in a study of identical twins. Study results and limitations: Some out-of-frame alpha sequences were shared by twins, and these showed excess low generation probability. Out-of-frame sharing of TCR alpha in monozygotic twins was underestimated by models. Invariant populations such as MAIT and iNKT cells could partly muddle zero-insertion analyses.

Everyone who donated was a healthy Caucasian. Germline CDR1 reads LNHDA; CDR2 reads SQIVND (reference sequence). This CDR3 comprises 14 residues. V lost 6 bases and J lost 0, with 11 bases in between. The sequenced sample consisted of memory (CD45RO+) T cells sorted from blood. This receptor was identified in a woman between 18 and 30 years old in good health. The chain combines TRBV19 with TRBJ1-1; D gene unclear. DNA of the CDR3: TGTGCCAGTAGGGCTTCTTTCATGAACACTGAAGCTTTCTTT. It specifies CASRASFMNTEAFF.